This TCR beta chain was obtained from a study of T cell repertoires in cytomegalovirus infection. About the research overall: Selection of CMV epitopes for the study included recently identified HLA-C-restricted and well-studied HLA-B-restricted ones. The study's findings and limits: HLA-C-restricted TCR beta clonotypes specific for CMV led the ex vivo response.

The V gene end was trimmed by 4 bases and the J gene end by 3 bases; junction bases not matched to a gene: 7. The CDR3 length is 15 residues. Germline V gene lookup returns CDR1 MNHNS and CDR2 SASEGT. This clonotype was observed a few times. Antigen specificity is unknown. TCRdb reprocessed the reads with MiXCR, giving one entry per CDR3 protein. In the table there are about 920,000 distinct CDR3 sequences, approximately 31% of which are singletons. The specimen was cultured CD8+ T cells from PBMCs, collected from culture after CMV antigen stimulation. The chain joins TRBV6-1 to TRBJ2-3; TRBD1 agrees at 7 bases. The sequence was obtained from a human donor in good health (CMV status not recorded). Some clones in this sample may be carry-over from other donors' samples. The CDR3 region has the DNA TGTGCCAGCAGTGGGACAGGCTTTTCGACAGATACGCAGTATTTT. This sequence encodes CASSGTGFSTDTQYF.